This T cell receptor (beta chain) was recovered during a study of response to subunit inactivated influenza vaccine. Study results and caveats: Seasonal influenza vaccination, on each occasion, was suggested by the authors to recruit few new T cells.

Using its own MiXCR run on the RT-PCR reads, TCRdb lists one record per CDR3 protein. Here the sample spans approximately 700,000 distinct CDR3 sequences, about 15% being singletons. The germline V gene encodes CDR1 KGHSH and CDR2 LQKENI. The CDR3 is 13 amino acids. Between the trimmed V and J ends, which lost 2 bases and 2 bases, there was a span of 7 bases. Of note for this clonotype: Its specificity is unknown.

The input for sequencing was PBMCs from blood, taken 14 to 15 days before vaccination. The chain recombines TRBV18 with TRBJ2-7, with D hard to call. The clonotype was recovered from a man between 45 and 60 years old who received an inactivated influenza vaccine. The CDR3 coding sequence is TGTGCCAGCTCACCAGCGACAACCTACGAGCAGTACTTC. Protein sequence: CASSPATTYEQYF.